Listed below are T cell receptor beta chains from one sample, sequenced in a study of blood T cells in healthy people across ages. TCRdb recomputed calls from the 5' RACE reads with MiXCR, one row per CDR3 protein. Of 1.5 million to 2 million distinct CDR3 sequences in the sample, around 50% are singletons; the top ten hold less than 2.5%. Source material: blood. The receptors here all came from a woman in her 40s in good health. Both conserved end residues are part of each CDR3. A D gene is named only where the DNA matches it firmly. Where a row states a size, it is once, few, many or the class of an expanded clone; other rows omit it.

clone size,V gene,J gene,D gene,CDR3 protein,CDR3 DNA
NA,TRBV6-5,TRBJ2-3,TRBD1,CASSYSINRGRSFSDTQYF,TGTGCCAGCAGTTACTCCATAAACAGGGGGCGTTCGTTCTCAGATACGCAGTATTTT
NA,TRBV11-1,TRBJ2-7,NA,CASSLNPAKVSYEQYF,TGTGCCAGCAGCTTAAATCCGGCGAAAGTTTCCTACGAGCAGTACTTC
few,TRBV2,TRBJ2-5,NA,CASTSRYQETQYF,TGTGCCAGCACCAGTAGATACCAAGAGACCCAGTACTTC
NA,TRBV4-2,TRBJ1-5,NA,CANSHADRTNQPQHF,TGTGCCAACAGCCACGCTGACAGGACGAATCAACCCCAGCATTTT
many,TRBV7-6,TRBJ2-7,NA,CASSSPGALEQYF,TGTGCCAGCAGCTCGCCTGGCGCGCTTGAGCAGTACTTC
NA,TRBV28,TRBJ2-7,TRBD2,CASSPTGRSGGYEQYF,TGTGCCAGCAGTCCTACGGGACGAAGCGGGGGTTACGAGCAGTACTTC
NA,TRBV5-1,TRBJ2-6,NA,CASSKGHLNSGANVLTF,TGCGCCAGCAGCAAGGGACACCTTAACTCTGGGGCCAACGTCCTGACTTTC
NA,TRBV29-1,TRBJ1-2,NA,CSVGGRVRGYTF,TGCAGCGTTGGGGGCAGGGTTCGTGGCTACACCTTC
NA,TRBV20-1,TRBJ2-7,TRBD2,CSAPSGAYSYEQYF,TGCAGTGCGCCGAGCGGGGCTTACTCCTACGAGCAGTACTTC
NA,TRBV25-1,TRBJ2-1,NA,CASREWESDEQFF,TGTGCCAGCAGGGAATGGGAGAGCGATGAGCAGTTCTTC
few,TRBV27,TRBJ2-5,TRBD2,CASGTSGGETQYF,TGTGCCAGCGGGACTAGCGGGGGAGAGACCCAGTACTTC
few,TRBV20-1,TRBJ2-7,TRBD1,CSATRDRGQNEQYF,TGCAGTGCTACCCGGGACAGGGGGCAGAACGAGCAGTACTTC
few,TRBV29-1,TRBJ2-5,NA,CSVADLETQYF,TGCAGCGTTGCAGATTTGGAGACCCAGTACTTC
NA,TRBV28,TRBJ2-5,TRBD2,CASSTPSGREETQYF,TGTGCCAGCAGTACTCCTAGCGGCCGGGAGGAGACCCAGTACTTC
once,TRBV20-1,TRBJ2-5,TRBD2,CSAPTAGGPQETQYF,TGCAGTGCCCCGACGGCGGGGGGACCCCAAGAGACCCAGTACTTC
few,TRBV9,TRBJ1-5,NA,CASSTDSNSNQPQHF,TGTGCCAGCAGCACCGACAGTAATAGCAATCAGCCCCAGCATTTT
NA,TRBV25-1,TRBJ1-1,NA,CASSDDRRLNTEAFF,TGTGCCAGCAGTGACGACAGGAGACTGAACACTGAAGCTTTCTTT
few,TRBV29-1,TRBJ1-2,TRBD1,CSVVAGTGVGGYTF,TGCAGCGTTGTAGCCGGGACAGGGGTTGGGGGCTACACCTTC
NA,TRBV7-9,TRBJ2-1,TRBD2,CASRKTSGDSYNEQFF,TGTGCCAGCAGAAAGACTAGCGGGGACTCCTACAATGAGCAGTTCTTC
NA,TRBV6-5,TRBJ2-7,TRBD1,CASSPGGTGRAYEQYF,TGTGCCAGCAGTCCCGGGGGGACAGGGAGGGCCTACGAGCAGTACTTC
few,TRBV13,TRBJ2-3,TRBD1,CASSSGQGGDTQYF,TGTGCCAGCAGCTCCGGACAGGGTGGAGATACGCAGTATTTT
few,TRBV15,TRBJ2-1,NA,CAIDGNEQFF,TGTGCCATCGACGGAAATGAGCAGTTCTTC
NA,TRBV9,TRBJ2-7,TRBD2,CASSVASGVPEQYF,TGTGCCAGCAGCGTAGCTAGCGGGGTACCCGAGCAGTACTTC
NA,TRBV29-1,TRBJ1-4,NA,CSAINAPYEKLFF,TGCAGCGCTATTAATGCCCCGTATGAAAAACTGTTTTTT
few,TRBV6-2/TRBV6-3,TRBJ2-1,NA,CASSPALAESYNEQFF,TGTGCCAGCAGTCCCGCCCTGGCGGAGTCCTACAATGAGCAGTTCTTC
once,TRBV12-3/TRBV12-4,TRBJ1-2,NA,CASSVALTGYGYTF,TGTGCCAGCAGTGTAGCGCTAACGGGGTATGGCTACACCTTC
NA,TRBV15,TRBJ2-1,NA,CATSRGGTPPNNEQFF,TGTGCCACCAGCAGAGGTGGGACTCCCCCCAACAATGAACAGTTCTTC
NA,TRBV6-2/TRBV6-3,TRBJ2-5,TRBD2,CASGGTRVNEQYF,TGTGCCAGCGGTGGGACTAGGGTAAATGAGCAGTACTTC
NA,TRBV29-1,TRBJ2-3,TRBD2,CSVPPGGSTDTQYF,TGCAGCGTCCCGCCGGGGGGAAGCACAGATACGCAGTATTTT
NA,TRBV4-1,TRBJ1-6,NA,CASSQVIQANSPLHF,TGCGCCAGCAGCCAAGTTATACAGGCTAATTCACCCCTCCACTTT
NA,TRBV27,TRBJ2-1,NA,CASGFSSYNEQFF,TGTGCCAGCGGCTTCAGCTCCTACAATGAGCAGTTCTTC
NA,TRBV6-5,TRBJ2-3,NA,CASSYARHTDTQYF,TGTGCCAGCAGTTACGCCAGACACACAGATACGCAGTATTTT
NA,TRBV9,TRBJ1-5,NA,CASSPPAGQPQHF,TGTGCCAGCAGCCCCCCGGCCGGTCAGCCCCAGCATTTT
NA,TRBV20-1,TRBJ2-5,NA,CSARLPTGVETQYF,TGCAGTGCTAGATTACCGACAGGAGTAGAGACCCAGTACTTC
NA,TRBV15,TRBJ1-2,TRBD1,CATSREDRDDDYGYTF,TGTGCCACCAGCAGAGAGGACAGGGACGACGACTATGGCTACACCTTC
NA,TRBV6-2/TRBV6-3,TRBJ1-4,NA,CASSSDWGHEKLFF,TGTGCCAGCAGTTCGGATTGGGGCCATGAAAAACTGTTTTTT
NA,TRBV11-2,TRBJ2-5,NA,CASSIPSRVFRKYF,TGTGCCAGCAGCATACCCAGCCGGGTCTTTCGCAAGTACTTC
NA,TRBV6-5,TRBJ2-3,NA,CASSLQGRQSTDTQYF,TGTGCCAGCAGCCTACAGGGAAGGCAGAGCACAGATACGCAGTATTTT
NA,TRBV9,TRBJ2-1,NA,CASSDTGGVNNEQFF,TGTGCCAGCAGCGACACAGGGGGGGTGAACAATGAGCAGTTCTTC
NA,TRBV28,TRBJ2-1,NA,CASSLRVIQFF,TGTGCCAGCAGTTTACGGGTGATACAGTTCTTC
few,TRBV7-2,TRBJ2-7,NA,CASSLAWGYYEQYF,TGTGCCAGCAGCTTAGCTTGGGGTTACTACGAGCAGTACTTC
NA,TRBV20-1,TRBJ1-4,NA,CSARVTGREKLFF,TGCAGTGCCCGAGTCACAGGGAGGGAAAAACTGTTTTTT